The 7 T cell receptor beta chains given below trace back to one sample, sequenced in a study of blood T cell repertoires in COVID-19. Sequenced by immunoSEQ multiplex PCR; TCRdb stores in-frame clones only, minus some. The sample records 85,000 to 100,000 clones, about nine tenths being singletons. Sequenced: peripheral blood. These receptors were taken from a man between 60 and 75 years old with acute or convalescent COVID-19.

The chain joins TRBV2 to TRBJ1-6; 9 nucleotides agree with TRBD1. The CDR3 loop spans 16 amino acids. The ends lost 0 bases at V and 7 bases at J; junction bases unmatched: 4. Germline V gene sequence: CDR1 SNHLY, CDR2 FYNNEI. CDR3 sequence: CASSEAEGQGNSPLHF. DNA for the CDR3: TGTGCCAGCAGTGAAGCGGAGGGACAGGGCAATTCACCCCTCCACTTT. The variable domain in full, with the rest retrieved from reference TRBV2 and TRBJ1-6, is EPEVTQTPSHQVTQMGQEVILRCVPISNHLYFYWYRQILGQKVEFLVSFYNNEISEKSEIFDDQFSVERPDGSNFTLKIRSTKLEDSAMYFCASSEAEGQGNSPLHFGNGTRLTVT.

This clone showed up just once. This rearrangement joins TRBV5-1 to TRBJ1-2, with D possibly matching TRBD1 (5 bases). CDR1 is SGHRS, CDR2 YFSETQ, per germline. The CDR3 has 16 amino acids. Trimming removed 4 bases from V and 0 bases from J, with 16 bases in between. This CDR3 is CASSQSDSRANYGYTF. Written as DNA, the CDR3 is TGCGCCAGCAGCCAATCCGACAGTCGGGCTAACTATGGCTACACCTTC.

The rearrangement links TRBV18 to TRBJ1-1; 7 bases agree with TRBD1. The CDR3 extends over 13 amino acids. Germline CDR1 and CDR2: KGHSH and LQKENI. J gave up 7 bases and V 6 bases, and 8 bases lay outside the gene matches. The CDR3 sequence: CASSLTGAGEAFF. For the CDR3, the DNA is TGTGCCAGCTCTCTCACAGGGGCGGGTGAAGCTTTCTTT.

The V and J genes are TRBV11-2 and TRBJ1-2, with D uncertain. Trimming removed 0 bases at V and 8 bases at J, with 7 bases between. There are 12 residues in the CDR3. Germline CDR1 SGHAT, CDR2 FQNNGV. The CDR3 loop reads CASSLEGIGYTF. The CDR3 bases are TGTGCCAGCAGCTTAGAGGGCATCGGCTACACCTTC. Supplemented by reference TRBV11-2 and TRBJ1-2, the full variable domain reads EAGVAQSPRYKIIEKRQSVAFWCNPISGHATLYWYQQILGQGPKLLIQFQNNGVVDDSQLPKDRFSAERLKGVDSTLKIQPAKLEDSAVYLCASSLEGIGYTFGSGTRLTVV.

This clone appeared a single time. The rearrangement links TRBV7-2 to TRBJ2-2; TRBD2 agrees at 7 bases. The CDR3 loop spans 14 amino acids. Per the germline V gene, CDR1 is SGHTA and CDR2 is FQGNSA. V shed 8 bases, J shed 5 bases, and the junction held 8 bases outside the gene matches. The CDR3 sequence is CASGPGGGTGELFF. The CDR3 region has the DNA TGTGCCAGCGGTCCGGGGGGAGGTACCGGGGAGCTGTTTTTT.

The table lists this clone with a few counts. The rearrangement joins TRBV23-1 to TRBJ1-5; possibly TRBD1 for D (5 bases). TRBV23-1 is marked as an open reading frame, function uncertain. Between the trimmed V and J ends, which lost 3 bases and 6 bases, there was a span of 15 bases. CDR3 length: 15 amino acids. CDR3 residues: CASSHQDSIGQPQHF. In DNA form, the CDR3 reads TGCGCCAGCAGTCACCAAGACAGTATTGGTCAGCCCCAGCATTTT.

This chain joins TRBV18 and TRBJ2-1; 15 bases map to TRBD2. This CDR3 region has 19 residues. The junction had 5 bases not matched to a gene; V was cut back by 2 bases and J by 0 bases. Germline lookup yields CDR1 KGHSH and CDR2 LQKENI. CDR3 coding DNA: TGTGCCAGCTCACCAATGGGGACTAGCGGGGGGAGCTCCTACAATGAGCAGTTCTTC. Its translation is CASSPMGTSGGSSYNEQFF.